These 22 T cell receptor beta chains were all obtained from the same sample, sequenced in a study of shared clonotypes between healthy human individuals. Assay: immunoSEQ multiplex PCR; the TCRdb copy retains only in-frame clones and omits some. The sample consists of roughly 640,000 clones, about 74% of them appearing once. Sequencing used memory CD4+ T cells sorted from blood. Subset described: CD45RA-negative fraction. Every receptor here comes from a woman under 40 in good health.

The chain recombines TRBV27 with TRBJ1-5; TRBD1 is a possible D gene (5 bases). Germline V CDR1 and CDR2: MNHEY, SMNVEV (reference sequence). V dropped 6 bases and J dropped 2 bases, with 20 bases sitting between them. The CDR3 consists of 17 residues. The CDR3: CASSPRPAGAGNQPQHF. DNA for the CDR3: TGTGCCAGCAGCCCCCGCCCCGCTGGGGCTGGCAATCAGCCCCAGCATTTT.

With regard to this clone: An end of the junction differs from the germline gene, which may be a read error. CDR3 coding DNA: TGTGCCAGCAGCTCGGCCTATCTAAGCACAGATGCGCAGTATTTT. It codes for CASSSAYLSTDAQYF. This sequence joins TRBV7-2 and TRBJ2-3; D remains ambiguous. Germline V CDR1 and CDR2: SGHTA, FQGNSA. The CDR3 sequence is 15 residues long.

This rearrangement joins TRBV5-1 to TRBJ2-1; 10 nucleotides match TRBD2. Looked up from germline, CDR1 is SGHRS and CDR2 is YFSETQ. The CDR3 loop spans 17 amino acids. V dropped 4 bases and J dropped 7; count of bases not matched to a gene: 14. The CDR3 here is CASSLTTASGRRNEQFF. In nucleotides, the CDR3 is TGCGCCAGCAGCCTCACAACGGCTAGCGGGAGAAGGAATGAGCAGTTCTTC.

A remark on this clone: Other DNA sequences from this sample encode an identical CDR3 as well. J is TRBJ2-3 and V is TRBV19; no clear D. The V end lost 1 base, the J end lost 2 bases, and 7 bases lay between the germline ends. The germline V gene encodes CDR1 LNHDA and CDR2 SQIVND (reference sequence). The length of the CDR3 is 14 residues. The CDR3 is CASSIAAVTDTQYF. The CDR3 DNA follows: TGTGCCAGTAGTATAGCTGCAGTCACAGATACGCAGTATTTT.

The J gene is TRBJ1-5, the V gene TRBV19; 7 bases fit TRBD1. The CDR3 has 17 residues. CDR1 is LNHDA and CDR2 is SQIVND in the germline V gene (reference sequence). V lost 2 bases, J lost 1 base, and 8 bases stayed unmatched. This CDR3 is CASSIKGGTVSNQPQHF. Here the CDR3 DNA reads TGTGCCAGTAGTATAAAAGGGGGCACCGTCAGCAATCAGCCCCAGCATTTT.

The chain uses TRBV28 and TRBJ2-5; D not resolved. Germline V gene data show CDR1 as MDHEN and CDR2 as SYDVKM. V was cut by 2 bases and J by 7 bases, with 17 bases left in between. This CDR3 region has 15 residues. This CDR3 reads CASSLKLLRRGTQYF. CDR3 bases: TGTGCCAGCAGTTTAAAGTTGTTGCGGAGAGGGACCCAGTACTTC.

This chain links TRBV29-1 with TRBJ2-2, with 8 bases lining up with TRBD1. J was trimmed by 4 bases and V by 1 base; bases with no gene match: 5. The CDR3 is 15 residues long. Germline CDR1 SQVTM, CDR2 ANQGSEA. CDR3 DNA sequence: TGCAGCGTTGAAGGTCGGGACAGGTCCACCGGGGAGCTGTTTTTT. Translated: CSVEGRDRSTGELFF.

The chain uses TRBV11-2 and TRBJ1-1; D remains ambiguous. Germline loops: CDR1 SGHAT, CDR2 FQNNGV. The ends were cut back, 8 bases at V and 5 bases at J, with 18 bases in the middle. The CDR3 consists of 14 residues. In DNA, the CDR3 is TGTGCCAGCGAGAGGAGAGGTTTGGTAACTGAAGCTTTCTTT. As protein: CASERRGLVTEAFF. Full variable domain (rest looked up from reference TRBV11-2 and TRBJ1-1): EAGVAQSPRYKIIEKRQSVAFWCNPISGHATLYWYQQILGQGPKLLIQFQNNGVVDDSQLPKDRFSAERLKGVDSTLKIQPAKLEDSAVYLCASERRGLVTEAFFGQGTRLTVV.

The chain has TRBV7-9 and TRBJ1-1; D is unclear. Germline V CDR1 and CDR2: SEHNR, FQNEAQ (reference sequence). The CDR3 consists of 15 residues. Deletions cut 1 base from V and 1 base from J, with 10 bases between. In nucleotides, the CDR3 is TGTGCCAGCAGCTTAGTAGCCGCAGAGAACACTGAAGCTTTCTTT. Its protein is CASSLVAAENTEAFF.

V gene TRBV5-1 combines with J gene TRBJ2-2; 7 nucleotides agree with TRBD1. Per germline, CDR1 SGHRS and CDR2 YFSETQ. The CDR3 runs to 14 residues. V was pared by 2 bases and J by 5 bases, with 3 bases of the junction left unmatched. CDR3 loop: CASSFQGETGELFF. In DNA form, the CDR3 reads TGCGCCAGCAGCTTTCAGGGGGAAACCGGGGAGCTGTTTTTT.

This clone showed up many times. This chain connects TRBV5-1 to TRBJ2-5; 10 bases agree with TRBD2. V trimming: 1 base; J trimming: 7 bases; junction bases outside the gene matches: 4. Germline-derived CDR1 and CDR2 are SGHRS and YFSETQ. The CDR3 contains 14 residues. The CDR3 bases are TGCGCCAGCAGCTTGACTAGCGGGGAGCCGACCCAGTACTTC. Translated, it gives CASSLTSGEPTQYF.

In this sample, this clone turned up once. J is TRBJ1-3 and V is TRBV2; 11 nucleotides line up with TRBD1. Germline assignment: CDR1 SNHLY and CDR2 FYNNEI. This CDR3 is 16 amino acids long. Trimming removed 10 bases from V and 0 bases from J; junction bases left unmatched: 8. The CDR3 nucleotides read TGTGCCATCAAAATCGGGACAGGGGGCTCTGGAAACACCATATATTTT. It specifies CAIKIGTGGSGNTIYF.

The V gene is TRBV5-1, the J gene TRBJ2-7, with D hard to call. V was shortened by 7 bases and J by 4 bases, with 18 bases between the two germline ends. The germline V gene has CDR1 SGHRS and CDR2 YFSETQ. The CDR3 has 14 residues. CDR3 sequence (DNA): TGCGCCAGCTCACCCGACGCATTAAAGTACGAGCAGTACTTC. This gives the protein CASSPDALKYEQYF.

The chain joins TRBV6-1 to TRBJ1-1; D not resolved. CDR3 size: 12 residues. The V and J ends lost 8 bases and 0 bases respectively, with 7 bases between them. The germline V gene encodes CDR1 MNHNS and CDR2 SASEGT. CDR3 sequence reads: CASLALNTEAFF. In DNA form, the CDR3 reads TGTGCCAGCCTGGCCTTGAACACTGAAGCTTTCTTT.

This clone was detected a few times. CDR3 sequence: CATSRRTLVGELFF. CDR3 coding DNA: TGTGCCACCAGCAGAAGGACGTTGGTCGGGGAGCTGTTTTTT. This chain uses TRBV15 with TRBJ2-2; no reliable D call. The CDR3 is 14 residues long. Trimming removed 2 bases from V and 7 bases from J, with 11 bases in between. The V gene's germline CDR1 is LNHNV and CDR2 YYDKDF (reference sequence).

The chain joins TRBV5-6 to TRBJ2-3; 7 bases agree with TRBD1. Germline CDR1 SGHDT, CDR2 YYEEEE. CDR3 size: 13 residues. J was trimmed by 7 bases and V by 3 bases; bases with no gene match: 5. CDR3 residues: CASSSWTGHTQYF. The CDR3 nucleotides are TGTGCCAGCAGCTCCTGGACAGGTCATACGCAGTATTTT.

This rearrangement joins TRBV4-1 to TRBJ2-5; no reliable D call. CDR3 length: 15 amino acids. The germline V gene encodes CDR1 MGHRA and CDR2 YSYEKL. V gave up 1 base and J gave up 0 bases, with 9 bases separating them. The CDR3: CASSQGHLYQETQYF. In DNA, the CDR3 is TGCGCCAGCAGCCAAGGGCACCTGTACCAAGAGACCCAGTACTTC.

This chain links TRBV7-8 with TRBJ2-1, with 11 bases lining up with TRBD2. Trimming removed 6 bases from V and 12 bases from J; junction bases left unmatched: 16. This CDR3 has 16 amino acids. CDR1 and CDR2 (germline): SGHVS, FQNEAQ. The CDR3 DNA reads as TGTGCCAGCAGACCCAGACGAGGGACTAGCGGCCTAGGGCAGTTCTTC. Translation gives CASRPRRGTSGLGQFF.

The V gene is TRBV4-2, the J gene TRBJ2-7; TRBD1 matches 9 bases. V lost 3 bases and J lost 3; bases outside the gene matches: 9. The CDR3 is 16 amino acids. Germline V gives CDR1 LGHNA, CDR2 YNFKEQ. CDR3 DNA sequence: TGTGCCAGCAGCCATATCTCGGGACAGGGTTACTACGAGCAGTACTTC. Translation: CASSHISGQGYYEQYF.

This chain links TRBV6-1 with TRBJ2-5; D is undetermined. CDR3 length: 15 amino acids. Germline V lookup: CDR1 MNHNS, CDR2 SASEGT. With 3 bases removed from V and 7 bases from J, the gap between germline ends came to 18 bases. CDR3 loop: CASSEAEVGTGTQYF. DNA for the CDR3: TGTGCCAGCAGTGAGGCCGAAGTGGGCACCGGGACCCAGTACTTC.

This clone was seen only a few times. The chain joins TRBV6-1 to TRBJ1-1, with D perhaps matching TRBD1 (6 bases). Germline V gene sequence: CDR1 MNHNS, CDR2 SASEGT. Trimming took off 5 bases at V and 2 bases at J, with 12 bases between the two ends. The CDR3 has 14 amino acids. Here the CDR3 reads CASSNIQGNTEAFF. CDR3 bases: TGTGCCAGCAGTAACATACAGGGTAACACTGAAGCTTTCTTT.

The chain links TRBV6-1 to TRBJ1-2, with TRBD1 matching 7 bases. V lost 10 bases, J lost 4 bases, and 15 bases stayed unmatched. The CDR3 runs to 15 residues. Germline CDR1 MNHNS, CDR2 SASEGT. The CDR3 region is CATQTKPGQFYGYTF. The DNA of the CDR3 is TGTGCCACCCAAACGAAACCGGGACAGTTCTATGGCTACACCTTC.